This TCR beta chain comes out of a study of cytomegalovirus exposure and HLA in healthy donors. The study, taken as a whole, reports: When a later analysis compared HLA-associated TCR beta chains with equally common others, the HLA-associated chains turned out to be more clonally expanded and to have lower generation probabilities. In a later analysis, at a false discovery rate of 0.05, approximately 18,000 TCR beta sequences were associated with HLA alleles. By a later analysis, the bulk of CMV-associated TCR beta chains appeared HLA-restricted.

The CDR3 length is 15 residues. The V gene's germline CDR1 is SGHRS and CDR2 YFSETQ. The V and J ends lost 0 bases and 6 bases, in that order; junction bases with no gene match: 6. Amplification used 60 Vbeta primers and 13 Jbeta primers. Original handling: Later work found 80 million or so unique TCR beta chains, with 9 million to 13 million shared. Sequenced by immunoSEQ multiplex PCR; TCRdb stores in-frame clones only, minus some. V, J and clone size are taken as reported in that table, and D and trimming were inferred from the DNA itself. This sample has under 200,000 clones, with approximately 84% found just once. For this clone: The antigen remains unidentified.

The material sequenced was PBMCs. The clonotype comes from a young man in good health and CMV-seronegative. This chain joins TRBV5-1 and TRBJ1-2; 9 nucleotides match TRBD1. CDR3 in amino acids: CASSLGTGARDGYTF. The CDR3 coding sequence is TGCGCCAGCAGCTTGGGGACAGGGGCCAGGGATGGCTACACCTTC.